Listed here are 9 T cell receptor beta chains from one sample, sequenced in a study of blood T cell repertoires in COVID-19 (dated by TCRdb to 2018 to 2021). Libraries were prepared through the immunoSEQ multiplex PCR assay. The source is immuneACCESS, and TCRdb retained only in-frame sequences with V and J called. Part of the clones is not carried over; for the studies checked, unresolved V genes explain less than half of this, and the remainder is unexplained. The table for this sample lists about 180,000 clones; 81% of them were counted only once. Jointly, the top ten make up approximately 5.1% of the sample. The sample was PBMCs or T cells enriched from blood (not recorded which). The receptors were gathered from a woman aged 40 to 50 with acute COVID-19.

This clone was seen ten or more times. This sequence joins TRBV6-5 and TRBJ2-1; D may be TRBD1 (6 bases). V was clipped by 2 bases and J by 7 bases, with 15 bases between them. This CDR3 is 15 amino acids long. CDR1 is MNHEY and CDR2 is SVGAGI in the germline V gene. Here the CDR3 DNA reads TGTGCCAGCAGTTACGGTGGGGTCAGGGGTAATGAGCAGTTCTTC. It encodes CASSYGGVRGNEQFF.

V usage is TRBV11-2 and J usage is TRBJ1-1; 9 nucleotides agree with TRBD1. Germline lookup yields CDR1 SGHAT and CDR2 FQNNGV. V trimming: 0 bases; J trimming: 12 bases; junction bases outside the gene matches: 8. This CDR3 region has 14 residues. The CDR3 loop is CASSLEPGTGKTFF. CDR3 coding DNA: TGTGCCAGCAGCTTAGAGCCCGGGACAGGGAAGACTTTCTTT.

The chain recombines TRBV18 with TRBJ1-4; possibly TRBD1 for D (5 bases). Germline loops: CDR1 KGHSH, CDR2 LQKENI. Trimming left V 0 bases short and J 8 bases short, with 13 bases between. The CDR3 is 15 amino acids. The CDR3 region has the DNA TGTGCCAGCTCACCACCGACAAGGGGTAGAGAAAAACTGTTTTTT. It codes for CASSPPTRGREKLFF.

The genes are TRBV18 and TRBJ2-3, with TRBD2 identical over 8 bases. J was trimmed by 2 bases and V by 3 bases; bases with no gene match: 7. The CDR3 covers 16 residues. Germline-derived CDR1 and CDR2 are KGHSH and LQKENI. CDR3 region: CASSPSTSGYTDTQYF. The CDR3 DNA reads TGTGCCAGCTCACCGTCAACTAGCGGATACACAGATACGCAGTATTTT.

The rearrangement links TRBV6-2 or TRBV6-3 to TRBJ2-7; 10 bases are shared with TRBD2. The CDR3 totals 15 residues. Per germline, CDR1 MNHEY and CDR2 SVGEGT. V trimming: 2 bases; J trimming: 1 base; junction bases outside the gene matches: 2. In DNA, the CDR3 is TGTGCCAGCAGTTACGCTAGCGGGAGTTCCTACGAGCAGTACGTC. It specifies CASSYASGSSYEQYV.

The CDR3 DNA is TGCGCCAGCAGCCAAGATTCGGGATCCAGTGAGCAGTACTTC. This gives the protein CASSQDSGSSEQYF. The rearrangement links TRBV4-1 to TRBJ2-7; the D gene is possibly TRBD2 (5 bases). V was trimmed by 0 bases and J by 7 bases, leaving 13 bases between them. The CDR3 sequence is 14 residues long. Germline CDR1 and CDR2: MGHRA and YSYEKL.

The V gene is TRBV29-1, the J gene TRBJ2-1, with D possibly TRBD2 on 6 matching bases. The CDR3 has 15 residues. The V gene's germline CDR1 is SQVTM and CDR2 ANQGSEA. The V gene lost 4 bases and the J gene lost 10 bases, with 23 bases spanning the gap. The CDR3 nucleotides read TGCAGCGTTGTAGGCGGCGGGACCGCCATACGAGAGCAGTTCTTC. Its protein product is CSVVGGGTAIREQFF.

J is TRBJ2-2 and V is TRBV11-3, with 12 nucleotides matching TRBD2. The CDR3 loop spans 16 amino acids. Germline values: CDR1 SGHNT, CDR2 YENEEA. V lost 1 base and J lost 5; bases outside the gene matches: 2. The CDR3 loop reads CASSLGTSGMTGELFF. The CDR3 nucleotides are TGTGCCAGCAGCTTAGGGACTAGCGGGATGACCGGGGAGCTGTTTTTT.

The chain is built from TRBV12-3 or TRBV12-4 and TRBJ1-5, with D uncertain. The CDR3 is made up of 13 amino acids. V lost 4 bases, J lost 5 bases, and 9 bases lay in between. CDR3 bases: TGTGCCAGCAGTTCCGGTCCGTATCAGCCCCAGCATTTT. Translating gives CASSSGPYQPQHF.